These 13 T cell receptor beta chains came from one sample sequenced in a study of patients and donors after allogeneic stem cell transplantation. TCRdb re-called the RT-PCR reads through MiXCR, storing one row per CDR3 protein. The data contain about 89,000 distinct CDR3 sequences, roughly 43% of them singletons. Specimen: blood, either unsorted or a sorted T cell fraction (not recorded which). The source is a human donor who was either an allogeneic HSCT recipient or a stem cell or donor lymphocyte infusion donor (not recorded which). It is not recorded whose cells these are; they may come from a transplant donor.

The rearrangement uses TRBV25-1 and TRBJ2-3, with 9 positions matching TRBD2. V trimming: 3 bases; J trimming: 0 bases; junction bases outside the gene matches: 7. Germline CDR1 MGHDK, CDR2 SYGVNS. The CDR3 loop spans 17 amino acids. CDR3 sequence reads: CASSESASGTSTDTQYF. The CDR3 DNA reads TGTGCCAGCAGTGAGAGCGCTAGCGGGACTAGCACAGATACGCAGTATTTT.

This clonotype was found a few times. This sequence joins TRBV20-1 and TRBJ1-5, with 11 bases fitting TRBD1. The CDR3 covers 15 residues. Looked up from germline, CDR1 is DFQATT and CDR2 is SNEGSKA (reference sequence). With V trimmed by 7 bases and J by 2 bases, 7 bases remained unmatched. CDR3 in DNA: TGCAGTGGAGCGGACAGGGGGCGCGGCAATCAGCCCCAGCATTTT. This translates into CSGADRGRGNQPQHF.

V and J are TRBV28 and TRBJ1-2, with TRBD1 matching over 9 bases. V shed 6 bases, J shed 7 bases, and the junction held 3 bases outside the gene matches. CDR3 length: 12 amino acids. Germline assignment: CDR1 MDHEN and CDR2 SYDVKM. CDR3 amino acids: CASRGQGPGYTF. The CDR3 nucleotides are TGTGCCAGCAGGGGACAGGGTCCTGGCTACACCTTC.

This clonotype occurred a few times. The V and J genes are TRBV5-1 and TRBJ1-1, with unresolved D. The V end was cut by 0 bases, the J end by 4 bases, with 13 bases between. The germline V gene has CDR1 SGHRS and CDR2 YFSETQ. The CDR3 contains 15 residues. The CDR3 region is CASSLARVGGTEAFF. The DNA of the CDR3 is TGCGCCAGCAGCTTGGCGAGGGTTGGAGGCACTGAAGCTTTCTTT. Combining the CDR3 with reference TRBV5-1 and TRBJ1-1 gives the whole variable domain KAGVTQTPRYLIKTRGQQVTLSCSPISGHRSVSWYQQTPGQGLQFLFEYFSETQRNKGNFPGRFSGRQFSNSRSEMNVSTLELGDSALYLCASSLARVGGTEAFFGQGTRLTVV.

The chain links TRBV28 to TRBJ1-5; 7 positions agree with TRBD1. V shed 6 bases and J 0 bases; nucleotides not matched to a gene: 5. Looked up from germline, CDR1 is MDHEN and CDR2 is SYDVKM. The CDR3 consists of 15 residues. The CDR3 reads CASRTGFYSNQPQHF. Here the CDR3 DNA reads TGTGCCAGCAGGACAGGGTTTTATAGCAATCAGCCCCAGCATTTT. The variable domain in full, completed from reference TRBV28 and TRBJ1-5, reads DVKVTQSSRYLVKRTGEKVFLECVQDMDHENMFWYRQDPGLGLRLIYFSYDVKMKEKGDIPEGYSVSREKKERFSLILESASTNQTSMYLCASRTGFYSNQPQHFGDGTRLSIL.

The V and J genes are TRBV5-1 and TRBJ2-5; 9 positions agree with TRBD1. Germline lookup yields CDR1 SGHRS and CDR2 YFSETQ. With 5 bases clipped from V and 3 bases from J, the junction kept 11 bases outside the gene matches. The CDR3 runs 16 residues. The CDR3, as DNA: TGCGCCAGCAGTCCCCAACAGGGGGCGTACGAAGAGACCCAGTACTTC. It codes for CASSPQQGAYEETQYF.

In this sample, this clonotype turned up a few times. The V call is TRBV28, the J call TRBJ1-2; 7 positions agree with TRBD1. CDR3 length equals 13 residues. Germline V CDR1 and CDR2: MDHEN, SYDVKM. V gave up 5 bases and J gave up 8 bases; unmatched junction bases: 8. CDR3 in DNA: TGTGCCAGCAGTCTAAAGGGGGCTGGAGGCTACACCTTC. This sequence encodes CASSLKGAGGYTF.

Details on this clonotype: No conserved phenylalanine or tryptophan is present at the end of the CDR3, so a read error is the likely explanation. The chain uses TRBV12-3 or TRBV12-4 and TRBJ1-4, with 10 nucleotides matching TRBD1. With 5 bases clipped from V and 8 bases from J, the junction kept 8 bases outside the gene matches. This CDR3 contains 15 residues. CDR3 coding DNA: TGTGCCAGCAGTAGACAGGGGGCGAGGGGGGAAAAACTGTTTTAT. This encodes CASSRQGARGEKLFY.

This clonotype occurred a few times. The rearrangement joins TRBV7-9 to TRBJ1-1; perhaps TRBD1 as D (5 bases). This CDR3 contains 14 residues. Trimming took off 5 bases at V and 1 base at J, with 11 bases between the two ends. Germline loops: CDR1 SEHNR, CDR2 FQNEAQ (reference sequence). The CDR3 sequence is CASSPREGNTEAFF. DNA for the CDR3: TGTGCCAGCAGCCCCAGGGAAGGGAACACTGAAGCTTTCTTT.

In its sample, this clonotype was seen a few times. The chain recombines TRBV7-9 with TRBJ1-2; unclear D gene. The germline V and J ends were trimmed by 1 base and 6 bases, with 12 bases remaining between them. The V gene's germline CDR1 is SEHNR and CDR2 FQNEAQ (reference sequence). The CDR3 is 14 residues long. Here the CDR3 reads CASSLGRQLNGYTF. The CDR3 DNA is TGTGCCAGCAGCTTAGGCCGGCAGCTTAATGGCTACACCTTC. Full variable domain (outside the CDR3, taken from reference TRBV7-9 and TRBJ1-2): DTGVSQNPRHKITKRGQNVTFRCDPISEHNRLYWYRQTLGQGPEFLTYFQNEAQLEKSRLLSDRFSAERPKGSFSTLEIQRTEQGDSAMYLCASSLGRQLNGYTFGSGTRLTVV.

Notes on this clonotype: An end of the junction differs from the germline gene, which may be a read error. The chain combines TRBV7-7 with TRBJ1-6, with D tentatively TRBD1 (5 bases). The germline gives CDR1 SSHAT, CDR2 FNYEAQ (reference sequence). The CDR3 has 15 residues. CDR3 nucleotides: TGTGCTAGCAGTCCCCTCGCGGGACGACCCTCACCCCTCCACTTT. It specifies CASSPLAGRPSPLHF.

The chain carries TRBV7-9 and TRBJ1-1; no firm D call. The germline V gene has CDR1 SEHNR and CDR2 FQNEAQ (reference sequence). V was shortened by 4 bases and J by 5 bases, with 14 bases between the two germline ends. This CDR3 has 14 amino acids. CDR3 amino acids: CASSWLALGTEAFF. Written as DNA, the CDR3 is TGTGCCAGCAGCTGGTTAGCCCTGGGGACTGAAGCTTTCTTT. The entire variable domain, with the rest obtained from reference TRBV7-9 and TRBJ1-1, is as follows: DTGVSQNPRHKITKRGQNVTFRCDPISEHNRLYWYRQTLGQGPEFLTYFQNEAQLEKSRLLSDRFSAERPKGSFSTLEIQRTEQGDSAMYLCASSWLALGTEAFFGQGTRLTVV.

The chain employs TRBV12-3 or TRBV12-4 and TRBJ1-2, with 7 bases aligning to TRBD1. This CDR3 is built from 14 residues. V was pared by 8 bases and J by 3 bases, with 9 bases of the junction left unmatched. The CDR3: CASSNRGLDYGYTF. The CDR3 nucleotides are TGTGCCAGCTCTAATAGGGGGCTCGACTATGGCTACACCTTC.